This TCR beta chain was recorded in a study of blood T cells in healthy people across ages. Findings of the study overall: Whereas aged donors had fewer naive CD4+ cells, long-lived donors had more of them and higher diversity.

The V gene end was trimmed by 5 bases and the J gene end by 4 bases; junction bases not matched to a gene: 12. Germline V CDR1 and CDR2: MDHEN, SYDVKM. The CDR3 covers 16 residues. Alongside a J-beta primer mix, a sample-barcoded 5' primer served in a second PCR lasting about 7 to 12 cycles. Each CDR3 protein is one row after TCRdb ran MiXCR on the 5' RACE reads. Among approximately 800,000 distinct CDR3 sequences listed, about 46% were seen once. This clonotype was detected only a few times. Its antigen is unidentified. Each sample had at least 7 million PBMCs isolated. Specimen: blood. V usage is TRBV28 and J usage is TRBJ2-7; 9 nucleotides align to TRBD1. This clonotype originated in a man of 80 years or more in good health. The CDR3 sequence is CASSVPGTGRSYEQYF. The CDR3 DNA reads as TGTGCCAGCAGTGTACCGGGGACAGGGAGGTCATACGAGCAGTACTTC.